The rows below give T cell receptor beta chains drawn from one sample of a study of spatial heterogeneity in lung cancer. MiXCR, run by TCRdb on the 5' RACE reads, gives a single entry per CDR3 protein. The sample includes about 27,000 distinct CDR3 sequences, about 7% seen only once; the top ten take about 25%. The specimen was lung tumor tissue, collected at surgery. Receptors originate from a male donor with early-stage non-small cell lung cancer. CDR3s include the opening cysteine and the closing phenylalanine or tryptophan. Fields, in order: CDR3 length, clone size, V gene, J gene, D gene, CDR3 protein, CDR3 DNA. The D gene is left open where the match is weak. A row's size may be missing; if present it is once, few, many or a size class.

15	.	TRBV20-1	TRBJ1-2	TRBD1	CSAEDRGQVNYGYTF	TGCAGTGCTGAGGACAGGGGGCAGGTTAACTATGGCTACACCTTC
15	many	TRBV11-1	TRBJ2-5	TRBD1	CASSLAGDRGETQYF	TGTGCCAGCAGCTTAGCTGGGGACAGAGGAGAGACCCAGTACTTC
14	many	TRBV6-5	TRBJ2-2	.	CASTRNRDIGELFF	TGTGCCAGCACCCGAAACAGGGACATCGGGGAGCTGTTTTTT
15	many	TRBV7-9	TRBJ2-7	TRBD1	CASSSRTGLFYEQYF	TGTGCCAGCAGCTCCCGGACAGGGCTGTTCTACGAGCAGTACTTC
11	many	TRBV11-2	TRBJ2-1	.	CASSSMVEQFF	TGTGCCAGCAGCTCTATGGTTGAGCAGTTCTTC
17	many	TRBV3-1	TRBJ2-1	TRBD2	CASSQDRAQRGDGEQFF	TGTGCCAGCAGCCAAGATAGGGCCCAGCGGGGGGACGGTGAGCAGTTCTTC
15	many	TRBV20-1	TRBJ2-1	TRBD1	CSARPWDREGDEQFF	TGCAGTGCTAGACCTTGGGACAGGGAGGGGGATGAGCAGTTCTTC
12	many	TRBV7-2	TRBJ2-2	.	CASSLNTGELFF	TGTGCCAGCAGCTTGAACACCGGGGAGCTGTTTTTT
14	.	TRBV7-9	TRBJ2-5	.	CASSLANREETQYF	TGTGCCAGCAGCTTAGCGAACAGGGAAGAGACCCAGTACTTC
14	few	TRBV12-3/TRBV12-4	TRBJ1-1	.	CASSLEGSYTEAFF	TGTGCCAGCAGTTTGGAGGGGAGTTACACTGAAGCTTTCTTT
13	many	TRBV11-2	TRBJ1-6	.	CASSLTLDSPLHF	TGTGCCAGCAGCTTGACGCTCGATTCACCCCTCCACTTT
13	few	TRBV2	TRBJ1-5	.	CASNPNRNQPQHF	TGTGCCAGCAACCCAAACAGGAATCAGCCCCAGCATTTT
17	few	TRBV20-1	TRBJ2-2	TRBD2	CSARGLAGASNTGELFF	TGCAGTGCTAGGGGACTAGCGGGGGCCTCGAACACCGGGGAGCTGTTTTTT
14	many	TRBV4-3	TRBJ2-1	.	CASSQVYSYNEQFF	TGCGCCAGCAGCCAAGTCTACAGTTACAATGAGCAGTTCTTC
13	few	TRBV29-1	TRBJ2-5	.	CSVVRAGQETQYF	TGCAGCGTTGTTCGGGCGGGCCAAGAGACCCAGTACTTC
13	medium-sized	TRBV7-6	TRBJ1-2	.	CASSPRQNYGYTF	TGTGCCAGCAGCCCCCGACAGAACTATGGCTACACCTTC
14	medium-sized	TRBV7-2	TRBJ1-6	.	CASQGVIRNSPLHF	TGTGCCAGCCAAGGGGTGATACGGAATTCACCCCTCCACTTT
15	.	TRBV4-1	TRBJ1-6	TRBD1	CASSRETGVNSPLHF	TGCGCCAGCAGCCGCGAGACAGGGGTCAATTCACCCCTCCACTTT
13	few	TRBV6-2/TRBV6-3	TRBJ2-2	.	CASSPGYTGELFF	TGTGCCAGCAGTCCGGGGTACACCGGGGAGCTGTTTTTT
15	few	TRBV4-1	TRBJ2-7	TRBD1	CASSTGQGASYEQYF	TGCGCCAGCAGCACCGGACAGGGGGCGAGCTACGAGCAGTACTTC
14	few	TRBV10-2	TRBJ2-7	.	CASDRTGLNHEQYF	TGCGCCAGCGACAGAACAGGGTTGAACCACGAGCAGTACTTC
18	many	TRBV12-3/TRBV12-4	TRBJ2-2	TRBD2	CASSFGPAGTRSIGELFF	TGTGCCAGCAGTTTTGGCCCAGCCGGGACTAGGTCAATCGGGGAGCTGTTTTTT
15	medium-sized	TRBV7-2	TRBJ1-2	TRBD1	CASSSPGQGVYGYTF	TGTGCCAGCAGCTCTCCGGGACAGGGGGTCTATGGCTACACCTTC
14	.	TRBV6-5	TRBJ1-2	.	CASSRRRADYGYTF	TGTGCCAGCAGTCGGCGCAGGGCGGACTATGGCTACACCTTC
14	.	TRBV28	TRBJ2-3	TRBD1	CANSLGTGTDTQYF	TGTGCCAACAGTTTGGGGACAGGCACAGATACGCAGTATTTT
13	many	TRBV27	TRBJ1-5	.	CASSEGGSGPQHF	TGTGCCAGCAGCGAAGGGGGTTCGGGGCCCCAGCATTTT
16	.	TRBV6-1	TRBJ2-1	.	CASIMDPWSSYNEQFF	TGTGCCAGCATTATGGACCCCTGGAGCTCCTACAATGAGCAGTTCTTC
14	few	TRBV2	TRBJ1-1	TRBD1	CASSTRTGNTEAFF	TGTGCCAGCAGTACCCGGACAGGCAACACTGAAGCTTTCTTT
14	many	TRBV5-1	TRBJ2-1	.	CASSPSRGAHEQFF	TGCGCCAGCAGCCCCTCCCGGGGTGCCCATGAGCAGTTCTTC
15	many	TRBV6-1	TRBJ2-7	.	CASSEGPGLFDEQYF	TGTGCCAGCAGTGAAGGTCCAGGGCTTTTCGACGAGCAGTACTTC
16	.	TRBV11-3	TRBJ2-3	TRBD1	CASSAGTGGARDTQYF	TGTGCCAGCAGCGCCGGGACAGGGGGCGCACGAGATACGCAGTATTTT
15	few	TRBV4-1	TRBJ1-1	.	CASSQGPRDGTEAFF	TGCGCCAGCAGCCAAGGGCCCAGGGACGGCACTGAAGCTTTCTTT
14	many	TRBV11-2	TRBJ1-6	.	CASSFIGEGSPLHF	TGTGCCAGCAGCTTTATCGGGGAGGGTTCACCCCTCCACTTT
16	many	TRBV10-2	TRBJ2-3	TRBD2	CASRPGTSGGLDTQYF	TGCGCCAGCAGACCCGGGACTAGCGGGGGATTAGATACGCAGTATTTT
14	many	TRBV20-1	TRBJ1-6	.	CSARESSYNSPLHF	TGCAGTGCTAGAGAAAGCTCCTATAATTCACCCCTCCACTTT
13	many	TRBV20-1	TRBJ2-7	TRBD2	CSARRGGINEQYF	TGCAGTGCTCGGCGGGGGGGGATCAACGAGCAGTACTTC
14	.	TRBV20-1	TRBJ2-7	TRBD2	CSASGGFGLYEQYF	TGCAGTGCTAGCGGGGGGTTTGGTCTATACGAGCAGTACTTC
12	many	TRBV29-1	TRBJ1-1	.	CSAQGGWREAFF	TGCAGCGCCCAAGGAGGGTGGAGGGAAGCTTTCTTT
16	many	TRBV20-1	TRBJ2-1	TRBD2	CSARDRTSGGASEQFF	TGCAGTGCTAGAGATCGGACTAGCGGGGGGGCCAGTGAGCAGTTCTTC
15	.	TRBV6-1	TRBJ1-1	.	CASSEFRPDGREAFF	TGTGCCAGCAGTGAATTCCGTCCCGACGGCCGAGAAGCTTTCTTT
15	many	TRBV2	TRBJ1-4	.	CASQRSGEIREKLFF	TGTGCCAGCCAACGTTCCGGGGAAATAAGGGAAAAACTGTTTTTT
17	many	TRBV7-2	TRBJ2-1	.	CASTQRAGRVNIGEQFF	TGTGCCAGCACCCAAAGGGCCGGCAGGGTGAACATCGGTGAGCAGTTCTTC